This is a list of T cell receptor beta chains from one sample in a study of blood T cells in healthy people across ages. Each CDR3 protein is one row after TCRdb ran MiXCR on the 5' RACE reads. The data contain fewer than 700,000 distinct CDR3 sequences, 40% to 45% of them singletons. The sequenced sample was blood. The receptors here all came from an elderly man in good health. Each CDR3 is given with its conserved first and last residue. D genes are given only for firm matches. Size values are once, few and many counts, or a class for expanded clones, and some rows have none.

TGTGCCACCAAACTCCAGAAGCCCCAGCATTTT	CATKLQKPQHF	NA	NA	11	TRBV21-1	TRBJ1-5
TGTGCCAGCAGCCGGGACAGGGACTATGGCTACACCTTC	CASSRDRDYGYTF	many	TRBD1	13	TRBV6-2/TRBV6-3	TRBJ1-2
TGTGCCAGCAGTTACAAAGAGGGCGGGGGGACAGATACGCAGTATTTT	CASSYKEGGGTDTQYF	NA	TRBD2	16	TRBV6-2/TRBV6-3	TRBJ2-3
TGCAGTGCCCATTCCCTAAGGGAAGATACGCAGTATTTT	CSAHSLREDTQYF	few	NA	13	TRBV20-1	TRBJ2-3
TGCAGTGCTAGAGATCAACAGGGACTAGCGGGGAATATATTCCGCGGCTACGAGCAGTACTTC	CSARDQQGLAGNIFRGYEQYF	NA	TRBD2	21	TRBV20-1	TRBJ2-7
TGTGCCAGCAGCCAAGATCCGACAGCCGCAACCCTAGCCAAAAACATTCAGTACTTC	CASSQDPTAATLAKNIQYF	NA	NA	19	TRBV3-1	TRBJ2-4
TGTGCCAGCAGCCAAGATGGGCTAGCGGGAGGGCCATACGAGCAGTACTTC	CASSQDGLAGGPYEQYF	few	TRBD2	17	TRBV4-2	TRBJ2-7
TGTGCCAGCAGCGTCTTTGGCAATCCTAACTATGGCTACACCTTC	CASSVFGNPNYGYTF	NA	NA	15	TRBV28	TRBJ1-2
TGTGCCAGCAGACCGACAGGGGGGACGGGGGAAGTTCAGCCCCAGCATTTT	CASRPTGGTGEVQPQHF	NA	TRBD1	17	TRBV2	TRBJ1-5
TGTGCCAGCAGCTTAGGAGGCGAAACCCGAAGGGTCACAGATACGCAGTATTTT	CASSLGGETRRVTDTQYF	NA	NA	18	TRBV7-2	TRBJ2-3
TGTGCCAGCAGTTTTCGTGCAGGGGGCGACTATGGCTACACCTTC	CASSFRAGGDYGYTF	few	TRBD1	15	TRBV12-3/TRBV12-4	TRBJ1-2
TGCAGCGCCGGGACAGGGAATCCCCCCTACGAGCAGTACTTC	CSAGTGNPPYEQYF	many	TRBD1	14	TRBV29-1	TRBJ2-7
TGTGCCAGCAGCTTCACAGTCCGGGCTGGGGCCAACGTCCTGACTTTC	CASSFTVRAGANVLTF	NA	NA	16	TRBV7-2	TRBJ2-6
TGTGCCAGTAGTATAGGATCGGCCCTACCTGAAAAACTGTTTTTT	CASSIGSALPEKLFF	NA	NA	15	TRBV19	TRBJ1-4
TGTGCCAGCAGCCGAGCGGGGGTCTCCTACGAGCAGTACTTC	CASSRAGVSYEQYF	many	TRBD2	14	TRBV7-2	TRBJ2-7
TGCGCCAGCAGCCAGACTCCCGGGGGTCCCTACGAGCAGTACTTC	CASSQTPGGPYEQYF	few	NA	15	TRBV4-3	TRBJ2-7
TGCAGTGCCCTAGCTAGGGGGAATAGCCCCTACGAGCAGTACTTC	CSALARGNSPYEQYF	few	NA	15	TRBV20-1	TRBJ2-7
TGCGCCAGCAAGTCCCCAGACGAGCAGTACTTC	CASKSPDEQYF	few	NA	11	TRBV10-2	TRBJ2-7
TGTGCCAGCAGCAGCTTGACAGGGGCCTATGGCTACACCTTC	CASSSLTGAYGYTF	NA	NA	14	TRBV21-1	TRBJ1-2
TGTGCCAGCAGTGTGCCCGACAGGGGGACTGAAGCTTTCTTT	CASSVPDRGTEAFF	once	TRBD1	14	TRBV5-5	TRBJ1-1